This T cell receptor (beta chain) was recorded in a study of shared clonotypes between healthy human individuals. Trimming cost V 0 bases and J 6 bases, with 20 bases left between them. Germline CDR1 and CDR2: LGHNA and YSLEER. The CDR3 has 17 residues. Sequencing was performed with immunoSEQ multiplex PCR; in TCRdb, only in-frame clones are kept and a portion is missing. The sample records about 490,000 clones, 81% being singletons. The sample comprised PBMCs. The receptor was isolated from a woman between 40 and 50 years old in good health. Some clones in this sample may be carry-over from other donors' samples. The V gene is TRBV4-3, the J gene TRBJ1-1, with D unclear. CDR3 nucleotides: TGCGCCAGCAGCCAAGATCTAAATCGGCAGCAAACTGCTGAAGCTTTCTTT. It translates to CASSQDLNRQQTAEAFF.